The rows below give T cell receptor beta chains drawn from one sample of a study of beta chain features in type 1 diabetes. Sequencing used immunoSEQ multiplex PCR; TCRdb keeps in-frame clones, though not all of them. The sample consists of roughly 150,000 clones, about 9% of them appearing once. Source material: central memory CD4+ T cells from blood. The receptors stem from a woman under 30 with type 1 diabetes. Both conserved end residues are part of each CDR3. D genes are given only for firm matches. Size tells how often a clone was seen (once, few, many) or the class of an expanded clone, and some rows leave it out.

abundance	j_gene	d_gene	v_gene	CDR3aa	CDR3nt
NA	TRBJ2-3	NA	TRBV30	CAWSVGDRDTDTQYF	TGTGCCTGGAGTGTAGGTGACAGAGACACAGATACGCAGTATTTT
many	TRBJ1-1	NA	TRBV18	CASSQLDRNTEAFF	TGTGCCAGCTCACAACTGGACAGGAACACTGAAGCTTTCTTT
few	TRBJ2-5	TRBD2	TRBV7-2	CASSLVGGRSQETQYF	TGTGCCAGCAGCTTAGTTGGCGGGAGGTCCCAAGAGACCCAGTACTTC
NA	TRBJ1-2	NA	TRBV5-1	CASAEGSSFYGYTF	TGCGCCAGCGCCGAGGGTTCGTCGTTTTATGGCTACACCTTC
few	TRBJ2-1	TRBD2	TRBV4-1	CASSQEGTSGLGEQFF	TGCGCCAGCAGCCAAGAGGGAACTAGCGGCTTGGGGGAGCAGTTCTTC
few	TRBJ2-2	NA	TRBV19	CASTDRGGDTGELFF	TGTGCCAGTACCGACCGGGGTGGGGACACCGGGGAGCTGTTTTTT
few	TRBJ2-5	NA	TRBV6-5	CASSNRETQYF	TGTGCCAGCAGTAACAGAGAGACCCAGTACTTC
few	TRBJ2-1	TRBD2	TRBV9	CASSIGTSGGIRNEQFF	TGTGCCAGCAGCATCGGGACTAGCGGGGGGATCAGGAATGAGCAGTTCTTC
NA	TRBJ1-6	NA	TRBV2	CASNTGTRGHPLHF	TGTGCCAGCAACACCGGGACTCGTGGCCACCCCCTCCACTTT
NA	TRBJ2-3	TRBD2	TRBV28	CASPPNRLAGNTDTQYF	TGTGCCAGCCCACCCAATCGACTAGCGGGTAACACAGATACGCAGTATTTT
NA	TRBJ2-3	TRBD2	TRBV29-1	CSVESGSTQYF	TGCAGCGTTGAAAGCGGGAGTACGCAGTATTTT
few	TRBJ2-5	TRBD2	TRBV2	CASSPPSGAQETQYF	TGTGCCAGCAGTCCTCCTAGCGGGGCTCAAGAGACCCAGTACTTC
NA	TRBJ2-1	TRBD2	TRBV7-2	CASSLVAGGRNEQFF	TGTGCCAGCAGCTTAGTAGCGGGGGGGCGCAATGAGCAGTTCTTC
NA	TRBJ2-7	TRBD2	TRBV9	CASSTHGRGEQYF	TGTGCCAGCAGTACCCACGGGAGGGGCGAGCAGTACTTC